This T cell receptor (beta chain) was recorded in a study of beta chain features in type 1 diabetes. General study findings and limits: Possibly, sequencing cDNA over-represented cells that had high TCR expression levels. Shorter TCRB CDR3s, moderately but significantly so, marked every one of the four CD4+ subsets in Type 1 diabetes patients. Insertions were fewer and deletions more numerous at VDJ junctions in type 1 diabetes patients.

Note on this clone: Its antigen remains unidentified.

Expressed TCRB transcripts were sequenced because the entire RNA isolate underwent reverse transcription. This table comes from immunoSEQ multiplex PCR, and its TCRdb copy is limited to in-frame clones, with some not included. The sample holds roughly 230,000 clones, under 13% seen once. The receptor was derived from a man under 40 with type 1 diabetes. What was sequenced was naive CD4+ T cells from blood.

The CDR3 DNA follows: TGTGCCAGCAGCTCCTGGCCTGACACTTACGAGCAGTACTTC. Translated: CASSSWPDTYEQYF. The genes are TRBV5-6 and TRBJ2-7; D remains ambiguous. Looked up from germline, CDR1 is SGHDT and CDR2 is YYEEEE. V was cut by 3 bases and J by 4 bases, with 14 bases left in between. The CDR3 consists of 14 residues.